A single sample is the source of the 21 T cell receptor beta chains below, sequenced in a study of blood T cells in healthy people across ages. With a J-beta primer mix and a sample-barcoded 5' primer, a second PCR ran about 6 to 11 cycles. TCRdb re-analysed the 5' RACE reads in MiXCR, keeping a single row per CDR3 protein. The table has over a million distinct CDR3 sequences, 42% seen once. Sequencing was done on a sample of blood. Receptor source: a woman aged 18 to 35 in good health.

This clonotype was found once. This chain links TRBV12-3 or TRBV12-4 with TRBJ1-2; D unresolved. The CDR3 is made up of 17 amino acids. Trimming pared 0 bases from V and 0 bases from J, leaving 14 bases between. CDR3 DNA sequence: TGTGCCAGCAGTTTAGCGCGGGCAGCGAAAACTAACTATGGCTACACCTTC. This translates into CASSLARAAKTNYGYTF.

The CDR3 region is CSVGGVAEDVYGYTF. The DNA for the CDR3 is TGCAGCGTAGGGGGTGTGGCAGAAGACGTCTATGGCTACACCTTC. J is TRBJ1-2 and V is TRBV29-1; tentatively, D is TRBD1 (6 bases). Germline V gene lookup returns CDR1 SQVTM and CDR2 ANQGSEA. Between the trimmed V and J ends, which lost 6 bases and 4 bases, there was a span of 21 bases. This CDR3 comprises 15 residues.

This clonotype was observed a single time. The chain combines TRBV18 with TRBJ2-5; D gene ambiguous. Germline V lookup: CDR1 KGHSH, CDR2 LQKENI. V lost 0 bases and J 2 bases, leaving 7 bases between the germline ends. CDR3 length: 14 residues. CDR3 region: CASSPPVRQETQYF. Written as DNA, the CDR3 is TGTGCCAGCTCACCACCGGTCAGGCAAGAGACCCAGTACTTC.

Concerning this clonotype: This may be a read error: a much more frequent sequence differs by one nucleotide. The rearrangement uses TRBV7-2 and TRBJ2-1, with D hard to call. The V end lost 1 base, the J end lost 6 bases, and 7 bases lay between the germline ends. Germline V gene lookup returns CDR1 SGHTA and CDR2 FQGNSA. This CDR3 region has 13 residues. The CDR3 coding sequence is TGTGCCAGCAGCTTAGAGTACGGCAATGAGCAGTTCTTC. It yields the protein CASSLEYGNEQFF.

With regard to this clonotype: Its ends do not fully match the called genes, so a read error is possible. Written as DNA, the CDR3 is TGTGCTAGCAGTTACGGGACAGGGGTCACTGAAGCTTTCTTT. Translated, it gives CASSYGTGVTEAFF. V usage is TRBV12-3 or TRBV12-4 and J usage is TRBJ1-1, with 10 bases that match TRBD1. The CDR3 totals 14 residues.

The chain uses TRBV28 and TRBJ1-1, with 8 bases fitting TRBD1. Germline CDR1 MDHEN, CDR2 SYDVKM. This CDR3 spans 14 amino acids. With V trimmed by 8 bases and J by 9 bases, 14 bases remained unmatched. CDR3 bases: TGTGCCAGCCAACGATTGGACAGGGCAGAAAAAGCTTTCTTT. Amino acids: CASQRLDRAEKAFF.

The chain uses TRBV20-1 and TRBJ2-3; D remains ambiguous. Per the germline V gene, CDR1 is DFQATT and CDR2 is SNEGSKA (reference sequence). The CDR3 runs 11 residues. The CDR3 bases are TGCAGCCCTAGGGATGGAGATACGCAGTATTTT. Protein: CSPRDGDTQYF.

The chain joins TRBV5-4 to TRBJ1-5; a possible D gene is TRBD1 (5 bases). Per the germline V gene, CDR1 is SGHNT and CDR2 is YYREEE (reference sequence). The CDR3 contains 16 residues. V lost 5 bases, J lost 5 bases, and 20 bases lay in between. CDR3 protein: CASSLTVLARDQPQHF. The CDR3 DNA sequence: TGTGCCAGCAGTCTTACTGTACTAGCCAGGGATCAGCCCCAGCATTTT. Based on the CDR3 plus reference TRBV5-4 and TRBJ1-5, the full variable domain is ETGVTQSPTHLIKTRGQQVTLRCSSQSGHNTVSWYQQALGQGPQFIFQYYREEENGRGNFPPRFSGLQFPNYSSELNVNALELDDSALYLCASSLTVLARDQPQHFGDGTRLSIL.

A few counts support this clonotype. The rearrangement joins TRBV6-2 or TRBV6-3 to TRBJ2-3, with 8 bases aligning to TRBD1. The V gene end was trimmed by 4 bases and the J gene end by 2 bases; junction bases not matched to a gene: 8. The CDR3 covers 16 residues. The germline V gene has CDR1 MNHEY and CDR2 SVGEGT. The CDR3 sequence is CASSSGTGHLTDTQYF. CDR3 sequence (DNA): TGTGCCAGCAGTTCCGGGACAGGCCATCTCACAGATACGCAGTATTTT.

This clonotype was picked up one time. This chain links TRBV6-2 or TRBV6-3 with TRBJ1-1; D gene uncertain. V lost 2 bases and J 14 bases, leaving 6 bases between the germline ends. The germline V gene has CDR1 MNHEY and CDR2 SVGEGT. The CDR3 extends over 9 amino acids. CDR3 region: CASSYLEFF. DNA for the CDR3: TGTGCCAGCAGTTACCTGGAGTTCTTT.

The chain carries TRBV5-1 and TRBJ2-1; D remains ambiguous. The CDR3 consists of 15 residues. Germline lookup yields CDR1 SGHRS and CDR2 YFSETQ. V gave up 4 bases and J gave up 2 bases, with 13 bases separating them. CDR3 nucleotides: TGCGCCAGCAGCGCAGATGATGGGACCTACAATGAGCAGTTCTTC. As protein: CASSADDGTYNEQFF.

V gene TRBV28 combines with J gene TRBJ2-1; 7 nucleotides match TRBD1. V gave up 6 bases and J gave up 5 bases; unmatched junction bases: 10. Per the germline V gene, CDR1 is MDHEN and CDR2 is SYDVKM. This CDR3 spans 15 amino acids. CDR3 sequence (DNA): TGTGCCAGCAGCCGCGACAGGGTTTCGAACAATGAGCAGTTCTTC. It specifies CASSRDRVSNNEQFF.

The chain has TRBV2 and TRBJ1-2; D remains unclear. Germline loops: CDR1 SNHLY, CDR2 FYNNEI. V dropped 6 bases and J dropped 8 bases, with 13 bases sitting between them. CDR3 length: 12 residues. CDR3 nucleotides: TGTGCCAGCAGGCTTCAATCCCACGGCTACACCTTC. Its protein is CASRLQSHGYTF.

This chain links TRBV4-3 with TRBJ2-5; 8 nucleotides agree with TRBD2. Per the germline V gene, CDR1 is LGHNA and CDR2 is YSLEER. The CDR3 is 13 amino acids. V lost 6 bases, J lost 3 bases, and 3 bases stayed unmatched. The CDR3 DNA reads TGCGCCAGCAGACCGGGACTAGAAGAGACCCAGTACTTC. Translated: CASRPGLEETQYF.

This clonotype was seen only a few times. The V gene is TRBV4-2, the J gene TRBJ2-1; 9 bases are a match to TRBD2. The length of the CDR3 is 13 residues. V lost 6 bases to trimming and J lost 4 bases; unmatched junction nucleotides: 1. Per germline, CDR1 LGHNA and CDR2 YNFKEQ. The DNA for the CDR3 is TGTGCCAGCAGGGGACTAGCTTACAATGAGCAGTTCTTC. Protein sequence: CASRGLAYNEQFF.

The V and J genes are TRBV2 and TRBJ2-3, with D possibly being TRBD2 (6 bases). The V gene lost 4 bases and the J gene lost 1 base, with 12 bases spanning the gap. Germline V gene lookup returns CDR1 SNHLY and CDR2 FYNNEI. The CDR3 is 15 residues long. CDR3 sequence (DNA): TGTGCCAGCAGTGGGAGGGGCGGGGGCACAGATACGCAGTATTTT. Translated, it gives CASSGRGGGTDTQYF.

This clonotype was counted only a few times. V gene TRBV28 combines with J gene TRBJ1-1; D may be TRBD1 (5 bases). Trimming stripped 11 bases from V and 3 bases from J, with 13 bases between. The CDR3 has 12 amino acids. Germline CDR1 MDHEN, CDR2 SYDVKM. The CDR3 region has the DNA TGTGCCTGCCGGGACCAACACACTGAAGCTTTCTTT. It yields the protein CACRDQHTEAFF.

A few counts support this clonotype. The CDR3 loop is CASRPTRRDTDTQYF. The CDR3 DNA follows: TGTGCCAGCAGACCCACACGACGAGACACAGATACGCAGTATTTT. This chain uses TRBV2 with TRBJ2-3; D not certain. This CDR3 comprises 15 residues. V was trimmed by 6 bases and J by 2 bases, leaving 15 bases between them. Germline CDR1 is SNHLY and CDR2 is FYNNEI.

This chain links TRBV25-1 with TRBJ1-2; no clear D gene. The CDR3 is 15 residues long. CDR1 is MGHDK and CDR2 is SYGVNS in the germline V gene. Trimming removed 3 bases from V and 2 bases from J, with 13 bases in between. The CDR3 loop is CASSDPHGENYGYTF. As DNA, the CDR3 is TGTGCCAGCAGTGATCCTCACGGGGAAAACTATGGCTACACCTTC.

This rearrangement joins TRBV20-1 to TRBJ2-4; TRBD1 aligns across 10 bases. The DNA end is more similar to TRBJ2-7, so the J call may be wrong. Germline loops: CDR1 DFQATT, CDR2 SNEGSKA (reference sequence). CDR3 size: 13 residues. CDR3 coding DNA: TGCAGTGCGTCCGGGACAGGGGTATTCGAGCAGTACTTC. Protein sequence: CSASGTGVFEQYF.

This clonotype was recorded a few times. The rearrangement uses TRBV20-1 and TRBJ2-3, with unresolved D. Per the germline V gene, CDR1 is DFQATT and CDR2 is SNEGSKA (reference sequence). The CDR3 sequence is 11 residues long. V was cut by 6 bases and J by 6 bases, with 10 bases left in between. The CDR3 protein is CSAPNGDTQYF. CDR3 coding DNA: TGCAGTGCCCCTAATGGGGATACGCAGTATTTT.